These 31 T cell receptor beta chains share one sample of origin, sequenced in a study of human T cells and chemical hapten exposure. As to time point: pre-sensitization, week 0. Treatment of the sample: therapeutic diphenylcyclopropenone sensitization with weekly scalp DPC. TCRdb re-analysed the RACE reads in MiXCR, keeping a single row per CDR3 protein. This repertoire shows more than 250,000 distinct CDR3 sequences, over 7.5% found once; its top ten account for less than 1.5%. The specimen was whole blood, collected in connection with sensitization to the hapten diphenylcyclopropenone (DPC). Receptor source: a young man with alopecia areata. Some clones in this sample may be carry-over from other donors' samples.

DNA for the CDR3: TGTGCCAGCAGCTTAGGGGCCACCCCCGGGGCCCATAATTCACCCCTCCACTTT. It yields the protein CASSLGATPGAHNSPLHF. The chain links TRBV7-9 to TRBJ1-6, with a tentative D call TRBD1 (5 bases). V lost 1 base and J 5 bases, leaving 18 bases between the germline ends. This CDR3 comprises 18 residues. The germline V gene encodes CDR1 SEHNR and CDR2 FQNEAQ (reference sequence).

The chain is built from TRBV10-3 and TRBJ2-3, with D perhaps being TRBD1 or TRBD2 (5 bases each). There are 15 residues in the CDR3. CDR1 and CDR2 from the germline V gene are ENHRY and SYGVKD. V shed 8 bases and J shed 6 bases, with 21 bases lying between them. The DNA of the CDR3 is TGTGCCATCCAACCCGGGACGCTAAACGGGGATACGCAGTATTTT. It encodes CAIQPGTLNGDTQYF.

This clonotype has just a few counts. V and J are TRBV6-6 and TRBJ1-1; the D is unclear. V was trimmed by 7 bases and J by 5 bases, leaving 11 bases between them. CDR1 and CDR2 from the germline V gene are MNHNY and SVGAGI (reference sequence). The CDR3 sequence is 12 residues long. The chain's CDR3 is CASIRDGTEAFF. The CDR3 coding sequence is TGTGCCAGCATTAGAGACGGAACTGAAGCTTTCTTT.

The rearrangement joins TRBV6-2 or TRBV6-3 to TRBJ1-2, with 7 bases that match TRBD1. V trimming: 2 bases; J trimming: 3 bases; junction bases outside the gene matches: 9. CDR1 is MNHEY and CDR2 is SVGEGT in the germline V gene. This CDR3 is built from 16 residues. CDR3: CASSYGVTGSYYGYTF. The CDR3 DNA is TGTGCCAGCAGTTACGGAGTGACAGGGAGCTACTATGGCTACACCTTC.

The chain uses TRBV5-1 and TRBJ2-1, with D perhaps TRBD1 (5 bases). The CDR3 covers 14 residues. Trimming took 1 base from V and 8 from J, leaving 13 bases between them. Germline CDR1 SGHRS, CDR2 YFSETQ. The CDR3 sequence: CASSLLRGSDEQFF. Written as DNA, the CDR3 is TGCGCCAGCAGCTTGCTAAGGGGTTCGGATGAGCAGTTCTTC.

This clonotype has more than one count but fewer than ten. This chain links TRBV24-1 with TRBJ2-5, with unresolved D. Trimming took 3 bases from V and 5 from J, leaving 15 bases between them. The CDR3 spans 15 residues. Germline loops: CDR1 KGHDR, CDR2 SFDVKD. The CDR3 here is CATSDPGLQAETQYF. In DNA, the CDR3 is TGTGCCACCAGTGATCCCGGCCTTCAAGCGGAGACCCAGTACTTC.

The table lists this clonotype with many counts. The chain links TRBV27 to TRBJ2-5; D gene uncertain. V shed 1 base and J shed 1 base, with 4 bases lying between them. Germline lookup yields CDR1 MNHEY and CDR2 SMNVEV (reference sequence). CDR3 size: 13 residues. The CDR3 spells CASSLWGQETQYF. The CDR3 DNA reads as TGTGCCAGCAGTTTATGGGGCCAAGAGACCCAGTACTTC.

The chain carries TRBV12-3 or TRBV12-4 and TRBJ1-1, with TRBD1 identical over 7 bases. CDR3 size: 14 residues. Trimming removed 6 bases from V and 7 bases from J; junction bases left unmatched: 11. CDR3 sequence reads: CASRSNRGLVEAFF. For the CDR3, the DNA is TGTGCCAGCAGAAGTAACAGGGGACTCGTTGAAGCTTTCTTT.

The sample holds a few counts of this clonotype. The CDR3 region is CSAPQNTEAFF. The CDR3 DNA follows: TGCAGTGCTCCACAGAACACTGAAGCTTTCTTT. The chain combines TRBV20-1 with TRBJ1-1; no firm D call. The germline V gene encodes CDR1 DFQATT and CDR2 SNEGSKA (reference sequence). This CDR3 region has 11 residues. V gave up 5 bases and J gave up 1 base, with 5 bases separating them.

There are a few counts of this clonotype. The rearrangement links TRBV29-1 to TRBJ2-3; unclear D gene. The V and J ends lost 0 bases and 0 bases respectively, with 13 bases between them. The CDR3 loop spans 16 amino acids. Germline values: CDR1 SQVTM, CDR2 ANQGSEA. The CDR3 nucleotides read TGCAGCGTTGAAGATACCGTCGGTACAAGCACAGATACGCAGTATTTT. Translated: CSVEDTVGTSTDTQYF.

This clonotype was counted only a few times. The chain links TRBV11-2 to TRBJ2-5; TRBD2 is a possible D gene (5 bases). CDR3 length equals 13 residues. The germline gives CDR1 SGHAT, CDR2 FQNNGV. V was pared by 4 bases and J by 4 bases, with 10 bases between. The CDR3 here is CASSSLAIETQYF. The CDR3 nucleotides read TGTGCCAGCAGCTCGCTAGCAATAGAGACCCAGTACTTC.

The V call is TRBV5-7, the J call TRBJ1-5; maybe TRBD1 (6 bases). TRBV5-7 is sorted into the ORF group, with uncertain function. The CDR3 consists of 17 residues. With 4 bases removed from V and 1 base from J, the gap between germline ends came to 18 bases. CDR3 protein: CASSQKMKGESNQPQHF. The CDR3, as DNA: TGTGCCAGCAGCCAGAAAATGAAGGGGGAAAGCAATCAGCCCCAGCATTTT.

The V call is TRBV7-9, the J call TRBJ1-1; no reliable D call. Between the trimmed V and J ends, which lost 5 bases and 7 bases, there was a span of 11 bases. The length of the CDR3 is 12 residues. Germline V gene lookup returns CDR1 SEHNR and CDR2 FQNEAQ (reference sequence). The CDR3 region is CASSPLGLEAFF. CDR3 sequence (DNA): TGTGCCAGCAGCCCCTTAGGACTTGAAGCTTTCTTT.

This clonotype has at least ten counts. The chain recombines TRBV12-3 or TRBV12-4 with TRBJ1-1, with no clear D. V was pared by 3 bases and J by 1 base, with 3 bases between. The CDR3 has 12 residues. As DNA, the CDR3 is TGTGCCAGCAGTTTTTGGAACACTGAAGCTTTCTTT. Translated, it gives CASSFWNTEAFF.

This clonotype was counted ten times or more. The J gene is TRBJ2-7, the V gene TRBV6-2 or TRBV6-3; the match to TRBD1 covers 9 bases. The germline V gene has CDR1 MNHEY and CDR2 SVGEGT. This CDR3 contains 16 residues. V trimming: 2 bases; J trimming: 3 bases; junction bases outside the gene matches: 8. CDR3 protein: CASSYPVGDRDYEQYF. CDR3 nucleotides: TGTGCCAGCAGTTACCCCGTCGGGGACAGGGACTACGAGCAGTACTTC.

V and J are TRBV9 and TRBJ2-5, with 7 bases identical to TRBD2. The germline V gene encodes CDR1 SGDLS and CDR2 YYNGEE. Trimming at V came to 3 bases and at J to 4 bases, leaving 9 bases not matched to a gene. The CDR3 contains 15 residues. The CDR3 sequence is CASSAWEGSTETQYF. Written as DNA, the CDR3 is TGTGCCAGCAGCGCCTGGGAGGGTAGTACAGAGACCCAGTACTTC.

About this clonotype: One junction end disagrees with the germline gene, perhaps due to a read error. The chain links TRBV7-9 to TRBJ1-1; no definite D call. The CDR3 extends over 14 amino acids. Germline V lookup: CDR1 SEHNR, CDR2 FQNEAQ (reference sequence). The CDR3 nucleotides are TGTGTCAGCAGCAAGCGAACCTCAGAGACTGAAGCTTTCTTT. Amino acid sequence: CVSSKRTSETEAFF.

This clonotype was counted many times. This sequence joins TRBV2 and TRBJ1-6; D call uncertain. V was cut by 8 bases and J by 7 bases, with 12 bases left in between. From germline, CDR1 is SNHLY and CDR2 FYNNEI. The CDR3 length is 13 residues. CDR3 sequence: CASDDNGNSPLHF. CDR3 sequence (DNA): TGTGCCAGCGATGACAACGGGAATTCACCCCTCCACTTT. The complete variable domain, with remaining parts taken from reference TRBV2 and TRBJ1-6, reads EPEVTQTPSHQVTQMGQEVILRCVPISNHLYFYWYRQILGQKVEFLVSFYNNEISEKSEIFDDQFSVERPDGSNFTLKIRSTKLEDSAMYFCASDDNGNSPLHFGNGTRLTVT.

V and J are TRBV5-1 and TRBJ1-5; D might be TRBD1 (5 bases). Germline V gives CDR1 SGHRS, CDR2 YFSETQ. The CDR3 has 14 amino acids. The V end lost 0 bases, the J end lost 9 bases, and 13 bases lay between the germline ends. CDR3: CASSLGQIGGPQHF. CDR3 coding DNA: TGCGCCAGCAGCTTGGGACAGATTGGTGGGCCCCAGCATTTT.

The V gene is TRBV24-1, the J gene TRBJ2-5; tentative D call: TRBD2 (5 bases). The CDR3 is made up of 15 amino acids. Germline values: CDR1 KGHDR, CDR2 SFDVKD. The ends were cut back, 5 bases at V and 5 bases at J, with 17 bases in the middle. The CDR3 spells CATSVGRVERETQYF. The CDR3 DNA is TGTGCCACCAGTGTTGGGAGAGTCGAACGGGAGACCCAGTACTTC.

This clonotype was recorded a few times. The chain combines TRBV12-3 or TRBV12-4 with TRBJ1-2; 7 bases fit TRBD1. V shed 5 bases and J 7 bases; nucleotides not matched to a gene: 10. The CDR3 totals 14 residues. The DNA for the CDR3 is TGTGCCAGCAGTGCGGGACAGCGTTTCCCTGGCTACACCTTC. Residues: CASSAGQRFPGYTF.

V gene TRBV2 combines with J gene TRBJ1-1; a possible D gene is TRBD1 (6 bases). Germline values: CDR1 SNHLY, CDR2 FYNNEI. CDR3 length equals 17 residues. V lost 1 base to trimming and J lost 1 base, with 16 bases between them. The CDR3 region has the DNA TGTGCCAGCAGTGAAGGAATAATCAGGGGCCCGAACACTGAAGCTTTCTTT. It codes for CASSEGIIRGPNTEAFF.

The chain uses TRBV7-2 and TRBJ2-1, with D possibly being TRBD2 (6 bases). The CDR3 is 15 amino acids. V was pared by 3 bases and J by 3 bases, with 12 bases between. CDR1 and CDR2 from the germline V gene are SGHTA and FQGNSA. The CDR3 DNA is TGTGCCAGCAGCTTGGGGGGTAGCTTCTACAATGAGCAGTTCTTC. Its translation is CASSLGGSFYNEQFF.

The gene calls are TRBV6-2 or TRBV6-3 and TRBJ2-3; 11 bases agree with TRBD2. Per the germline V gene, CDR1 is MNHEY and CDR2 is SVGEGT. Trimming at V came to 4 bases and at J to 2 bases, leaving 8 bases not matched to a gene. The CDR3 length is 17 residues. The CDR3 DNA follows: TGTGCCAGCAGTTCACCCTCGACTAGCGGGGACACAGATACGCAGTATTTT. Encoded protein: CASSSPSTSGDTDTQYF.

A few counts support this clonotype. The chain uses TRBV5-6 and TRBJ1-2, with 9 bases matching TRBD1. CDR3 size: 15 residues. The J segment lost 4 bases and the V segment lost 4 bases, leaving 8 bases of the junction unmatched. Germline CDR1 and CDR2: SGHDT and YYEEEE. For the CDR3, the DNA is TGTGCCAGCAGCCGCCGGGACAGGGCTCTCTATGGCTACACCTTC. This codes for CASSRRDRALYGYTF. Looking up the rest from reference TRBV5-6 and TRBJ1-2 gives the full variable domain: DAGVTQSPTHLIKTRGQQVTLRCSPKSGHDTVSWYQQALGQGPQFIFQYYEEEERQRGNFPDRFSGHQFPNYSSELNVNALLLGDSALYLCASSRRDRALYGYTFGSGTRLTVV.

This clonotype showed up just a few times. The J gene is TRBJ1-5, the V gene TRBV15, with D maybe TRBD1 (6 bases). V was clipped by 0 bases and J by 1 base, with 10 bases between them. This CDR3 is 16 amino acids long. Germline CDR1 is LNHNV and CDR2 is YYDKDF (reference sequence). CDR3 amino acids: CATSRESGTSNQPQHF. The CDR3 nucleotides read TGTGCCACCAGCAGAGAGAGCGGGACAAGCAATCAGCCCCAGCATTTT.

This clonotype was seen a few times. The chain has TRBV7-9 and TRBJ2-1; D is perhaps TRBD1 or TRBD2 (5 bases each). The CDR3 sequence is 18 residues long. Germline V CDR1 and CDR2: SEHNR, FQNEAQ (reference sequence). Trimming took off 5 bases at V and 4 bases at J, with 24 bases between the two ends. Here the CDR3 DNA reads TGTGCCAGCAGCCAACCCTTCGGTCGGGGCTCCCTTTACAATGAGCAGTTCTTC. Translation gives CASSQPFGRGSLYNEQFF.

This clonotype was seen repeatedly, ten times or more. The J gene is TRBJ1-2, the V gene TRBV9; no firm D call. The CDR3 length is 14 residues. The V gene lost 4 bases and the J gene lost 0 bases, with 10 bases spanning the gap. Germline assignment: CDR1 SGDLS and CDR2 YYNGEE. The CDR3 sequence is CASSLRAANYGYTF. The CDR3, as DNA: TGTGCCAGCAGCCTCCGGGCCGCTAACTATGGCTACACCTTC.

This clonotype has more than one count but fewer than ten. V usage is TRBV9 and J usage is TRBJ2-7, with 8 bases lining up with TRBD2. The germline V gene encodes CDR1 SGDLS and CDR2 YYNGEE. This CDR3 spans 14 amino acids. V lost 4 bases to trimming and J lost 1 base; unmatched junction nucleotides: 4. The CDR3 is CASSPGLDSYEQYF. CDR3 DNA: TGTGCCAGCAGCCCGGGACTAGATTCCTACGAGCAGTACTTC.

The chain joins TRBV7-9 to TRBJ1-5; 7 bases align to TRBD1. The germline V gene has CDR1 SEHNR and CDR2 FQNEAQ (reference sequence). V shed 1 base, J shed 2 bases, and the junction held 2 bases outside the gene matches. The length of the CDR3 is 15 residues. This CDR3 is CASSLGDSGNQPQHF. In DNA, the CDR3 is TGTGCCAGCAGCTTAGGGGACAGTGGCAATCAGCCCCAGCATTTT.

This clonotype was seen a handful of times. This chain connects TRBV3-1 to TRBJ1-4, with 8 nucleotides matching TRBD1. With V trimmed by 2 bases and J by 3 bases, 5 bases remained unmatched. CDR3 size: 16 residues. Per germline, CDR1 LGHDT and CDR2 YNNKEL (reference sequence). The CDR3 loop is CASSQSDRAANEKLFF. The CDR3 nucleotides read TGTGCCAGCAGCCAATCGGACAGGGCCGCTAATGAAAAACTGTTTTTT.